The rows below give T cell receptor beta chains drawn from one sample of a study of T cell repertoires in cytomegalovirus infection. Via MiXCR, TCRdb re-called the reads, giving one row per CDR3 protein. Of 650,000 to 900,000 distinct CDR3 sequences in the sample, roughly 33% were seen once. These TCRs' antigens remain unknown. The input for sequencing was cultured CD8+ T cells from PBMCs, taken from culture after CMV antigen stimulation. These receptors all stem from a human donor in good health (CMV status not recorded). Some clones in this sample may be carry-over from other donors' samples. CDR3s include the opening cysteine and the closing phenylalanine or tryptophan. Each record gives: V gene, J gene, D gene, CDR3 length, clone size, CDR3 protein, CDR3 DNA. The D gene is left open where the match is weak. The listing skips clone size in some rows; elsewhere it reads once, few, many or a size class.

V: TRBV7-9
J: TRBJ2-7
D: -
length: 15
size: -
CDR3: CASSLGQAGPYEQYF
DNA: TGTGCCAGCAGCTTAGGACAGGCAGGACCCTACGAGCAGTACTTC

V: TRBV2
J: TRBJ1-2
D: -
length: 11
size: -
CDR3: CATRQAVGYTF
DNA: TGTGCCACCCGACAGGCGGTCGGCTACACCTTC

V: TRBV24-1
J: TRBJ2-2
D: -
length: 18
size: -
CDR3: CATSGHPRDGMNTGELFF
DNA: TGTGCCACCAGTGGCCATCCCCGGGACGGCATGAACACCGGGGAGCTGTTTTTT

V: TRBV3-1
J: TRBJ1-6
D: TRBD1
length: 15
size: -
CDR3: CASSQGQGKDSPLHF
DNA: TGTGCCAGCAGCCAAGGACAGGGGAAGGATTCACCCCTCCACTTT

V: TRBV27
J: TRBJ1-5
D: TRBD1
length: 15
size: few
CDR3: CASSLSTGLHQPQHF
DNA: TGTGCCAGCAGTTTGTCGACAGGGCTCCATCAGCCCCAGCATTTT

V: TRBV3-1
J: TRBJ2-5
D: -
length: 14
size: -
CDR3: CASSQEGARETQYF
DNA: TGTGCCAGCAGCCAAGAAGGCGCGCGGGAGACCCAGTACTTC

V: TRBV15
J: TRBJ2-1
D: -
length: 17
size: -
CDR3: CATSRLRDGSSYNEQFF
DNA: TGTGCCACCAGCAGGCTCAGAGACGGGAGCTCCTACAATGAGCAGTTCTTC

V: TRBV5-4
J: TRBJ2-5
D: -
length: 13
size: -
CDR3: CACEWRGQETQYF
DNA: TGTGCCTGCGAGTGGAGGGGGCAAGAGACCCAGTACTTC

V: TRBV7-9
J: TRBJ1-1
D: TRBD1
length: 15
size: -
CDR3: CANSRRQGTNTEAFF
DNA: TGTGCCAACAGCCGAAGACAGGGGACGAACACTGAAGCTTTCTTT

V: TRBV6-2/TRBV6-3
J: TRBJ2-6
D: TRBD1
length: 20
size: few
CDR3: CASSPDTGGIFIFGANVLTF
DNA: TGTGCCAGCAGCCCCGATACAGGGGGCATCTTCATCTTTGGGGCCAACGTCCTGACTTTC

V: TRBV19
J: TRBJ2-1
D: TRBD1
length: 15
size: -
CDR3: CASSRPGQGRNEQFF
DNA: TGTGCCAGTAGTCGACCGGGACAGGGACGCAATGAGCAGTTCTTC